Detailed here is one T cell receptor (beta chain). The antigen remains undetermined. These data are taken from a study of T cell repertoires in cytomegalovirus infection. Study conclusions and caveats: Cumulative public TCR beta family frequency identified CMV carriers with the relevant HLA.

TCRdb passed the reads through MiXCR, listing each CDR3 protein once. The sample has 450,000 to 650,000 distinct CDR3 sequences, 26% seen once. Trimming pared 2 bases from V and 5 bases from J, leaving 15 bases between. This CDR3 contains 16 residues. The germline CDR1 and CDR2 sequences are KGHSH and LQKENI. Sequenced sample: PBMCs. This receptor was identified in a human donor in good health (CMV status not recorded). Some clones in this sample may be carry-over from other donors' samples. This chain connects TRBV18 to TRBJ2-2; D perhaps matches TRBD1 (5 bases). This CDR3 reads CASSPTWGEETGELFF. The CDR3 DNA follows: TGTGCCAGCTCACCAACCTGGGGCGAGGAGACCGGGGAGCTGTTTTTT. Supplemented by reference TRBV18 and TRBJ2-2, the full variable domain reads NAGVMQNPRHLVRRRGQEARLRCSPMKGHSHVYWYRQLPEEGLKFMVYLQKENIIDESGMPKERFSAEFPKEGPSILRIQQVVRGDSAAYFCASSPTWGEETGELFFGEGSRLTVL.